Each of the 23 T cell receptor beta chains below was sequenced from the same sample in a study of blood T cell repertoires in COVID-19. Clones were read by immunoSEQ multiplex PCR, and TCRdb kept only the in-frame ones, dropping some. The sample contains roughly 81,000 clones, approximately 80% of which appear only once. Sequences were obtained from peripheral blood. The source of these receptors is a woman in her 70s with acute or convalescent COVID-19.

CDR3 sequence reads: CASSLATGGGTEAFF. CDR3 in DNA: TGTGCCAGCAGCTTAGCAACAGGGGGTGGCACTGAAGCTTTCTTT. This chain uses TRBV7-9 with TRBJ1-1, with 8 bases lining up with TRBD1. CDR3 size: 15 residues. Germline trimming cut 0 bases from V and 4 bases from J; bases unmatched to any gene: 4. CDR1 SEHNR and CDR2 FQNEAQ come from the germline V gene (reference sequence).

V gene TRBV27 combines with J gene TRBJ1-5; 8 nucleotides line up with TRBD1. CDR3 size: 15 residues. Germline trimming cut 2 bases from V and 7 bases from J; bases unmatched to any gene: 7. CDR1 and CDR2 from the germline V gene are MNHEY and SMNVEV (reference sequence). The CDR3 loop is CASSLRLTGAQPQHF. As DNA, the CDR3 is TGTGCCAGCAGTTTAAGGTTGACAGGGGCCCAGCCCCAGCATTTT.

This sequence joins TRBV18 and TRBJ2-3; 11 bases agree with TRBD2. This CDR3 comprises 16 residues. Germline CDR1 and CDR2: KGHSH and LQKENI. J was trimmed by 3 bases and V by 3 bases; bases with no gene match: 5. Here the CDR3 reads CASSPLAGGTTDTQYF. The CDR3 DNA reads as TGTGCCAGCTCACCTCTAGCGGGGGGAACGACAGATACGCAGTATTTT. Drawing the rest from reference TRBV18 and TRBJ2-3, the complete variable domain is NAGVMQNPRHLVRRRGQEARLRCSPMKGHSHVYWYRQLPEEGLKFMVYLQKENIIDESGMPKERFSAEFPKEGPSILRIQQVVRGDSAAYFCASSPLAGGTTDTQYFGPGTRLTVL.

V and J are TRBV30 and TRBJ2-5, with 10 bases identical to TRBD2. Trimming at V came to 3 bases and at J to 7 bases, leaving 8 bases not matched to a gene. The germline gives CDR1 GTSNPN, CDR2 SVGIG (reference sequence). The CDR3 loop spans 14 amino acids. The CDR3 is CAWRRAGGRGTQYF. Written as DNA, the CDR3 is TGTGCCTGGAGACGAGCGGGGGGGCGTGGGACCCAGTACTTC.

This clone has just one count. The J gene is TRBJ1-5, the V gene TRBV11-2; D ambiguous. The CDR3 runs 16 residues. The germline V gene has CDR1 SGHAT and CDR2 FQNNGV. The V end lost 5 bases, the J end lost 2 bases, and 16 bases lay between the germline ends. CDR3 nucleotide sequence: TGTGCCAGCAGCCTGCGGGAGGCTGGGGGCAATCAGCCCCAGCATTTT. Translating it yields CASSLREAGGNQPQHF.

The chain recombines TRBV3-1 (or the pseudogene TRBV3-2) with TRBJ1-1; no firm D call. The V end lost 2 bases, the J end lost 11 bases, and 15 bases lay between the germline ends. The CDR3 spans 13 residues. The germline CDR1 and CDR2 sequences are LGHDT and YNNKEL (reference sequence). The CDR3 spells CASSQPGRTSAFF. CDR3 nucleotide sequence: TGTGCCAGCAGCCAACCCGGACGGACTTCGGCTTTCTTT.

This rearrangement joins TRBV18 to TRBJ2-7; 7 bases align to TRBD1. From germline, CDR1 is KGHSH and CDR2 LQKENI. With 0 bases clipped from V and 5 bases from J, the junction kept 10 bases outside the gene matches. The CDR3 spans 16 residues. CDR3 residues: CASSPPGLGGQDEQYF. The CDR3 nucleotides are TGTGCCAGCTCACCACCAGGTCTAGGGGGCCAGGACGAGCAGTACTTC.

The CDR3 coding sequence is TGTGCCAGCTCACCATCGGGTTTCGACTCACCCCTCCACTTT. It is translated as CASSPSGFDSPLHF. The chain couples TRBV18 to TRBJ1-6; D unresolved. CDR1 is KGHSH and CDR2 is LQKENI in the germline V gene. Trimming pared 2 bases from V and 10 bases from J, leaving 12 bases between. The CDR3 covers 14 residues.

The chain uses TRBV24-1 and TRBJ2-3; TRBD2 agrees at 9 bases. Germline V gene sequence: CDR1 KGHDR, CDR2 SFDVKD. Unmatched junction bases numbered 4, after V lost 7 bases and J lost 0 bases. This CDR3 is built from 15 residues. CDR3 protein: CATSLAGISTDTQYF. The CDR3 coding sequence is TGTGCCACCAGCCTAGCGGGAATCAGCACAGATACGCAGTATTTT.

The chain is built from TRBV5-1 and TRBJ2-3; 7 bases line up with TRBD1. This CDR3 has 14 residues. The junction had 7 bases not matched to a gene; V was cut back by 4 bases and J by 5 bases. The germline V gene encodes CDR1 SGHRS and CDR2 YFSETQ. The DNA for the CDR3 is TGCGCCAGCAGCGCACAGGGGTGGGAAGATACGCAGTATTTT. Its protein product is CASSAQGWEDTQYF. Drawing the rest from reference TRBV5-1 and TRBJ2-3, the complete variable domain is KAGVTQTPRYLIKTRGQQVTLSCSPISGHRSVSWYQQTPGQGLQFLFEYFSETQRNKGNFPGRFSGRQFSNSRSEMNVSTLELGDSALYLCASSAQGWEDTQYFGPGTRLTVL.

The chain carries TRBV5-1 and TRBJ1-1; possibly TRBD1 for D (5 bases). The CDR3 loop spans 14 amino acids. Trimming stripped 0 bases from V and 7 bases from J, with 13 bases between. Germline V lookup: CDR1 SGHRS, CDR2 YFSETQ. The CDR3 DNA reads as TGCGCCAGCAGCTTGGCCTCTTGGGGCAATGAAGCTTTCTTT. Its protein is CASSLASWGNEAFF.

The chain employs TRBV5-1 and TRBJ2-5, with D perhaps TRBD2 (6 bases). The CDR3 has 14 amino acids. The germline V gene has CDR1 SGHRS and CDR2 YFSETQ. Trimming cost V 0 bases and J 4 bases, with 10 bases left between them. CDR3: CASSLGVGGETQYF. In DNA, the CDR3 is TGCGCCAGCAGCTTGGGGGTCGGGGGAGAGACCCAGTACTTC.

CDR3 in amino acids: CASSYLGPSGGDNEQFF. Here the CDR3 DNA reads TGTGCCAGCAGCTACCTGGGTCCTAGCGGGGGTGACAATGAGCAGTTCTTC. V and J are TRBV7-3 and TRBJ2-1; TRBD2 agrees at 10 bases. Germline V CDR1 and CDR2: SGHTA, FQGTGA. The CDR3 loop spans 17 amino acids. Trimming at V came to 4 bases and at J to 5 bases, leaving 11 bases not matched to a gene.

The chain has TRBV7-9 and TRBJ2-7; the match to TRBD2 covers 7 bases. Looked up from germline, CDR1 is SEHNR and CDR2 is FQNEAQ (reference sequence). The CDR3 has 13 residues. The trim removed 5 bases at V and 3 bases at J, leaving 4 bases unmatched. Here the CDR3 reads CASSPGLHYEQYF. The DNA of the CDR3 is TGTGCCAGCAGCCCGGGACTACACTACGAGCAGTACTTC.

This clone appeared once. The chain is built from TRBV7-8 and TRBJ2-1; a possible D gene is TRBD2 (5 bases). V dropped 3 bases and J dropped 2 bases, with 5 bases sitting between them. This CDR3 has 13 amino acids. CDR1 and CDR2 from the germline V gene are SGHVS and FQNEAQ. CDR3 DNA sequence: TGTGCCAGCAGCTTCGGGACCTACAATGAGCAGTTCTTC. Residues: CASSFGTYNEQFF.

This clone was detected only once. CDR3 loop: CASARTERNTEAFF. CDR3 in DNA: TGTGCCAGTGCGCGGACAGAGAGGAACACTGAAGCTTTCTTT. The rearrangement links TRBV19 to TRBJ1-1; possible D gene TRBD1, 6 bases. Germline CDR1 is LNHDA and CDR2 is SQIVND (reference sequence). The V gene lost 8 bases and the J gene lost 1 base, with 14 bases spanning the gap. This CDR3 region has 14 residues.

A few counts support this clone. The chain joins TRBV29-1 to TRBJ1-2; TRBD1 matches 11 bases. Germline V gene data show CDR1 as SQVTM and CDR2 as ANQGSEA. The ends lost 4 bases at V and 8 bases at J; junction bases unmatched: 9. The CDR3 covers 14 residues. CDR3 region: CSVVPLRTGGGYTF. DNA of the CDR3: TGCAGCGTTGTTCCCCTCCGGACAGGGGGCGGCTACACCTTC.

The rearrangement uses TRBV7-3 and TRBJ2-5; D unresolved. The CDR3 consists of 13 residues. V was shortened by 6 bases and J by 7 bases, with 15 bases between the two germline ends. The V gene's germline CDR1 is SGHTA and CDR2 FQGTGA. CDR3: CASSPVRVGTQYF. In DNA form, the CDR3 reads TGTGCCAGCAGTCCTGTCCGGGTCGGGACCCAGTACTTC.

This chain links TRBV5-1 with TRBJ1-1; D uncertain. The CDR3 length is 13 residues. Germline V gene lookup returns CDR1 SGHRS and CDR2 YFSETQ. V dropped 10 bases and J dropped 6 bases, with 19 bases sitting between them. This CDR3 reads CAYKRLGVPEAFF. CDR3 nucleotides: TGCGCCTACAAAAGGCTCGGGGTTCCTGAAGCTTTCTTT.

The rearrangement uses TRBV20-1 and TRBJ2-7; D is undetermined. CDR3 length: 11 residues. With 2 bases removed from V and 1 base from J, the gap between germline ends came to 3 bases. CDR1 is DFQATT and CDR2 is SNEGSKA in the germline V gene (reference sequence). The CDR3 protein is CSARLSYEQYF. Written as DNA, the CDR3 is TGCAGTGCTAGACTTTCCTACGAGCAGTACTTC.

In this sample, this clone turned up a few times. The rearrangement joins TRBV9 to TRBJ2-2, with TRBD2 identical over 13 bases. There are 16 residues in the CDR3. CDR1 and CDR2 (germline): SGDLS, YYNGEE. V trimming: 0 bases; J trimming: 5 bases; junction bases outside the gene matches: 1. The CDR3 nucleotides read TGTGCCAGCAGCGTAGCGGGACTAGCGGGGACCGGGGAGCTGTTTTTT. Translated: CASSVAGLAGTGELFF.

V usage is TRBV6-1 and J usage is TRBJ1-3; TRBD1 is a possible D gene (6 bases). From germline, CDR1 is MNHNS and CDR2 SASEGT. This CDR3 comprises 17 residues. Trimming removed 1 base at V and 4 bases at J, with 17 bases between. This CDR3 reads CASSEVRGGGAGNTIYF. CDR3 in DNA: TGTGCCAGCAGTGAAGTCAGAGGGGGGGGCGCAGGAAACACCATATATTTT.

V gene TRBV19 combines with J gene TRBJ2-3, with D perhaps TRBD1 (6 bases). The CDR3 loop spans 14 amino acids. Germline V gene sequence: CDR1 LNHDA, CDR2 SQIVND (reference sequence). V dropped 3 bases and J dropped 6 bases, with 13 bases sitting between them. CDR3 coding DNA: TGTGCCAGTAGTATCGGACAGTCGCTGGATACGCAGTATTTT. Translation: CASSIGQSLDTQYF.